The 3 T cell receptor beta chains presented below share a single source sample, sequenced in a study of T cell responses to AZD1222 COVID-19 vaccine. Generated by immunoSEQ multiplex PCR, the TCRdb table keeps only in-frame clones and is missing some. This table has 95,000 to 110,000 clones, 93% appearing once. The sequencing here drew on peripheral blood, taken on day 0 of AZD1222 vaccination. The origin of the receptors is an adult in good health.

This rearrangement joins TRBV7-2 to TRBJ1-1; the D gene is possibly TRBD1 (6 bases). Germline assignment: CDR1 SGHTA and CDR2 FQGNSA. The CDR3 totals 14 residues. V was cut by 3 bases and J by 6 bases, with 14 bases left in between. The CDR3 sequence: CASSFGGLLAEAFF. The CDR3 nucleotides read TGTGCCAGCAGCTTTGGGGGGCTCTTGGCTGAAGCTTTCTTT.

The CDR3: CASSLLSGCRQPQHF. The CDR3, as DNA: TGCGCCAGCAGCTTGTTGTCGGGGTGCAGGCAGCCCCAGCATTTT. The chain carries TRBV5-1 and TRBJ1-5, with D hard to call. Germline lookup yields CDR1 SGHRS and CDR2 YFSETQ. This CDR3 contains 15 residues. The V end was cut by 1 base, the J end by 7 bases, with 15 bases between. Complete variable domain (other parts from reference TRBV5-1 and TRBJ1-5): KAGVTQTPRYLIKTRGQQVTLSCSPISGHRSVSWYQQTPGQGLQFLFEYFSETQRNKGNFPGRFSGRQFSNSRSEMNVSTLELGDSALYLCASSLLSGCRQPQHFGDGTRLSIL.

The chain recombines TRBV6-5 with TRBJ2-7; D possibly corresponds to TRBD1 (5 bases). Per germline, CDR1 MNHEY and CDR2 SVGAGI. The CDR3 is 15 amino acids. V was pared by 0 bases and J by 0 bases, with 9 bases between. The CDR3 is CASSYSSQASYEQYF. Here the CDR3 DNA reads TGTGCCAGCAGTTACTCATCACAGGCCTCCTACGAGCAGTACTTC.